What follows are 2 T cell receptor beta chains derived from one specimen sequenced in a study of STAT5B mutations in CD4+ large granular lymphocyte leukemia. Sequenced by immunoSEQ multiplex PCR; TCRdb stores in-frame clones only, minus some. The sample carries 20,000 to 25,000 clones, around two thirds recorded once. Sequencing was done on a sample of CD4+ T cells from blood buffy coats. Receptors were obtained from a human donor in good health.

This clone is medium-sized. The chain employs TRBV11-2 and TRBJ1-2, with 9 bases matching TRBD1. J was trimmed by 4 bases and V by 1 base; bases with no gene match: 7. The CDR3 spans 16 residues. Germline V gene lookup returns CDR1 SGHAT and CDR2 FQNNGV. In DNA form, the CDR3 reads TGTGCCAGCAGCTTAGTAGGGACAGGGAAAAGCTATGGCTACACCTTC. It translates to CASSLVGTGKSYGYTF.

The chain couples TRBV5-1 to TRBJ2-2; D might be TRBD1 (6 bases). The CDR3 runs 13 residues. The germline V gene encodes CDR1 SGHRS and CDR2 YFSETQ. V lost 5 bases to trimming and J lost 4 bases, with 9 bases between them. The CDR3: CASRQGFTGELFF. CDR3 bases: TGCGCCAGCAGACAGGGTTTCACCGGGGAGCTGTTTTTT. The whole variable domain, remainder taken from reference TRBV5-1 and TRBJ2-2, is KAGVTQTPRYLIKTRGQQVTLSCSPISGHRSVSWYQQTPGQGLQFLFEYFSETQRNKGNFPGRFSGRQFSNSRSEMNVSTLELGDSALYLCASRQGFTGELFFGEGSRLTVL.